The 18 T cell receptor beta chains given below trace back to one sample, sequenced in a study of T cell responses to AZD1222 COVID-19 vaccine (dated by TCRdb to the early 2020s). The sample's time point label is to be understood as: about 28 days (+/-7) after the second vaccine dose. Receptors were amplified or captured by the immunoSEQ multiplex PCR assay. The table comes from immuneACCESS by way of TCRdb, which keeps in-frame sequences with V and J called. Part of the clones is missing from these tables; in studies checked, under half for an unresolved V gene and the rest for unknown reasons. Here the sample has 120,000 or so clones; approximately 90% occur a single time. About 2.9% of the sample lies in the top ten. The sample was peripheral blood, taken 28 days after the second AZD1222 dose. The receptors were gathered from an adult who received the AZD1222 COVID-19 vaccine.

This chain connects TRBV6-5 to TRBJ1-1; D uncertain. From germline, CDR1 is MNHEY and CDR2 SVGAGI. CDR3 length: 13 residues. Trimming stripped 7 bases from V and 0 bases from J, with 9 bases between. CDR3 sequence reads: CASKREMNTEAFF. The CDR3 coding sequence is TGTGCCAGCAAAAGGGAAATGAACACTGAAGCTTTCTTT.

V usage is TRBV12-3 or TRBV12-4 and J usage is TRBJ1-2; 8 bases fit TRBD1. Trimming took 4 bases from V and 7 from J; bases not matched to a gene: 2. The CDR3 is 12 amino acids. The DNA of the CDR3 is TGTGCCAGCAGTTCGGGACAGGCTGGCTACACCTTC. Translated, it gives CASSSGQAGYTF.

The chain has TRBV27 and TRBJ1-1, with no clear D. V was clipped by 0 bases and J by 7 bases, with 6 bases between them. From germline, CDR1 is MNHEY and CDR2 SMNVEV (reference sequence). This CDR3 region has 12 residues. Here the CDR3 reads CASSLSGGEAFF. The CDR3 DNA follows: TGTGCCAGCAGTTTATCGGGAGGTGAAGCTTTCTTT.

The genes are TRBV6-5 and TRBJ1-1; D call uncertain. This CDR3 has 14 amino acids. Germline V lookup: CDR1 MNHEY, CDR2 SVGAGI. With 6 bases removed from V and 0 bases from J, the gap between germline ends came to 11 bases. The CDR3 region has the DNA TGTGCCAGCAGAAGGGTTACCGTGAACACTGAAGCTTTCTTT. Translating it yields CASRRVTVNTEAFF.

The rearrangement links TRBV10-1 to TRBJ1-2; perhaps TRBD1 as D (6 bases). The CDR3 length is 14 residues. The germline V gene encodes CDR1 WNHNN and CDR2 SYGVQD (reference sequence). Trimming took off 6 bases at V and 0 bases at J, with 11 bases between the two ends. CDR3 DNA: TGCGCCAGCAGACCCGGGACAACTAACTATGGCTACACCTTC. It specifies CASRPGTTNYGYTF.

Turning to this clone: Other nucleotide sequences from this sample produce the same CDR3. The chain recombines TRBV5-1 with TRBJ2-7; D is uncertain. Trimming removed 0 bases at V and 2 bases at J, with 9 bases between. The CDR3 has 14 amino acids. CDR1 and CDR2 from the germline V gene are SGHRS and YFSETQ. CDR3 sequence reads: CASSLAGLTYEQYF. The CDR3 DNA reads as TGCGCCAGCAGCTTGGCCGGGCTCACCTACGAGCAGTACTTC.

The chain couples TRBV27 to TRBJ1-4; 10 bases are shared with TRBD1. The junction had 0 bases not matched to a gene; V was cut back by 4 bases and J by 7 bases. Germline V gene data show CDR1 as MNHEY and CDR2 as SMNVEV (reference sequence). There are 13 residues in the CDR3. The CDR3 sequence: CASSWDRGEKLFF. The CDR3 bases are TGTGCCAGCAGTTGGGACAGGGGTGAAAAACTGTTTTTT.

The V and J genes are TRBV5-5 and TRBJ2-1; 12 nucleotides line up with TRBD2. The J segment lost 7 bases and the V segment lost 4 bases, leaving 9 bases of the junction unmatched. The V gene's germline CDR1 is SGHKS and CDR2 YYEKEE (reference sequence). There are 16 residues in the CDR3. The chain's CDR3 is CASSPLAGGQLNEQFF. The CDR3 coding sequence is TGTGCCAGCAGCCCTCTAGCGGGGGGGCAACTAAATGAGCAGTTCTTC.

This chain connects TRBV6-6 to TRBJ2-7; D gene unclear. Trimming left V 0 bases short and J 4 bases short, with 7 bases between. The CDR3 has 13 residues. Germline CDR1 is MNHNY and CDR2 is SVGAGI (reference sequence). CDR3 DNA: TGTGCCAGCAGTTACTCGGAGCAGTACGAGCAGTACTTC. Amino acids: CASSYSEQYEQYF.

The genes are TRBV24-1 and TRBJ1-5, with D hard to call. The CDR3 is made up of 12 amino acids. Germline values: CDR1 KGHDR, CDR2 SFDVKD. The V gene lost 6 bases and the J gene lost 5 bases, with 7 bases spanning the gap. This CDR3 is CATSIEDQPQHF. CDR3 nucleotides: TGTGCCACCAGTATTGAGGATCAGCCCCAGCATTTT.

This chain uses TRBV5-4 with TRBJ1-6; TRBD1 is a possible D gene (5 bases). CDR3 length: 16 amino acids. Trimming shortened V by 2 bases and J by 1 base, and 10 bases separated the two germline ends. The germline gives CDR1 SGHNT, CDR2 YYREEE (reference sequence). CDR3 sequence (DNA): TGTGCCAGCAGCTTTCGGGGGGAGTCCTATAATTCACCCCTCCACTTT. Encoded protein: CASSFRGESYNSPLHF.

The V call is TRBV7-9, the J call TRBJ2-1; D ambiguous. Trimming removed 2 bases from V and 4 bases from J, with 9 bases in between. Germline V lookup: CDR1 SEHNR, CDR2 FQNEAQ (reference sequence). CDR3 length equals 14 residues. CDR3 in DNA: TGTGCCAGCAGCTTAATCCGTATTTACAATGAGCAGTTCTTC. It codes for CASSLIRIYNEQFF.

The chain couples TRBV4-3 to TRBJ2-1; 10 nucleotides line up with TRBD2. CDR1 is LGHNA, CDR2 YSLEER, per germline. Trimming removed 0 bases from V and 0 bases from J; junction bases left unmatched: 5. The CDR3 is 18 amino acids. CDR3 amino acids: CASSQDSTSGVSYNEQFF. The DNA for the CDR3 is TGCGCCAGCAGCCAAGATTCAACTAGCGGGGTCTCCTACAATGAGCAGTTCTTC.

This clone has just one count. The chain carries TRBV6-6 and TRBJ2-7; 10 nucleotides agree with TRBD2. The CDR3 runs 15 residues. Germline V gene lookup returns CDR1 MNHNY and CDR2 SVGAGI (reference sequence). J was trimmed by 3 bases and V by 0 bases; bases with no gene match: 2. The CDR3 spells CASSYSASGSYEQYF. The CDR3 nucleotides read TGTGCCAGCAGTTACTCGGCTAGCGGGAGCTACGAGCAGTACTTC.

V and J are TRBV28 and TRBJ1-2, with D unresolved. This CDR3 contains 11 residues. Germline values: CDR1 MDHEN, CDR2 SYDVKM. V was cut by 6 bases and J by 5 bases, with 7 bases left in between. The CDR3 sequence: CASSYLYGYTF. In nucleotides, the CDR3 is TGTGCCAGCAGCTATCTTTATGGCTACACCTTC.

This rearrangement joins TRBV10-3 to TRBJ2-7, with 8 bases fitting TRBD1. The CDR3 totals 15 residues. J gave up 2 bases and V 5 bases, and 8 bases lay outside the gene matches. Per the germline V gene, CDR1 is ENHRY and CDR2 is SYGVKD. The CDR3 reads CAISPSWTGTYEQYF. The CDR3 DNA follows: TGTGCCATCAGTCCCTCGTGGACAGGGACCTACGAGCAGTACTTC.

This clone showed up just a few times. The rearrangement uses TRBV27 and TRBJ2-7; no definite D call. This CDR3 spans 14 amino acids. The V end lost 5 bases, the J end lost 3 bases, and 14 bases lay between the germline ends. CDR1 and CDR2 from the germline V gene are MNHEY and SMNVEV (reference sequence). CDR3 protein: CASSTDAVNYEQYF. The DNA for the CDR3 is TGTGCCAGCAGTACGGACGCTGTTAACTACGAGCAGTACTTC.

The chain carries TRBV27 and TRBJ2-7; D is uncertain. Germline V gene sequence: CDR1 MNHEY, CDR2 SMNVEV (reference sequence). V was shortened by 3 bases and J by 2 bases, with 11 bases between the two germline ends. The CDR3 totals 14 residues. The CDR3 DNA sequence: TGTGCCAGCAGTTTCGGCTCACGGGCCTACGAGCAGTACTTC. Translating it yields CASSFGSRAYEQYF.